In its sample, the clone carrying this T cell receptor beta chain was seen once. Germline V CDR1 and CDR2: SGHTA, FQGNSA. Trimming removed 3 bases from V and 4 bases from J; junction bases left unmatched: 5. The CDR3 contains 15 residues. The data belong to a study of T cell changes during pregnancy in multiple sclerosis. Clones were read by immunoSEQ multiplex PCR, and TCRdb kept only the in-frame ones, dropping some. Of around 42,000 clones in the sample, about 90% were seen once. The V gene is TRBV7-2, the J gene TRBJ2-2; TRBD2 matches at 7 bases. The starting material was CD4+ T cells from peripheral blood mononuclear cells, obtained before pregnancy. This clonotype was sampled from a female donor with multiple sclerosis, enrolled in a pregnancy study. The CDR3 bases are TGTGCCAGCAGCTTCCGGGACTACCTCACCGGGGAGCTGTTTTTT. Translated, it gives CASSFRDYLTGELFF.